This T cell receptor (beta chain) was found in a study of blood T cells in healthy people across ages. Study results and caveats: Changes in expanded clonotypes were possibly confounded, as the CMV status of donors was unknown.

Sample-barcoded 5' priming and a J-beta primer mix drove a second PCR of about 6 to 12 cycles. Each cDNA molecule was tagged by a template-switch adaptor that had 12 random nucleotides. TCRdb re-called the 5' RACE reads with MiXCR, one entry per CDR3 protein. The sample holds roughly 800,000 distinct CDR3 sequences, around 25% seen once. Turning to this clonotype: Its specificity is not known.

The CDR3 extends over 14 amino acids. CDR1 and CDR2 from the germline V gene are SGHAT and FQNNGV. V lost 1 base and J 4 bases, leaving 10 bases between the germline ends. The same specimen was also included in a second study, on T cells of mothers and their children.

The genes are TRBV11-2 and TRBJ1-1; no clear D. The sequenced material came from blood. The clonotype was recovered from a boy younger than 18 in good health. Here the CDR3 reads CASSLGRQFTEAFF. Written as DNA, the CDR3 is TGTGCCAGCAGCTTAGGGCGGCAGTTCACTGAAGCTTTCTTT.